This TCR beta chain was sequenced for a study of T-cell reconstitution after alpha-beta-depleted transplantation in children. Findings and limits, study-wide: At the one-year point after transplant, T-cell counts and TCRbeta diversity were found to come mostly from T cells that had been newly produced. Reportedly, alpha-beta T cells present about two months post-transplant originated from several hundred expanded clones of graft origin. Where some patients showed high TCRbeta diversity at day 60, it came from recipient T cells and thymic progenitors that had survived.

Library preparation (for TCRbeta) was performed with unique molecular identifiers. TCRdb reprocessed the PCR reads via MiXCR and lists one record per CDR3 protein. The sample yields around 490,000 distinct CDR3 sequences, roughly an eighth seen once. The CDR3 length is 13 residues. CDR1 is SQVTM, CDR2 ANQGSEA, per germline. V was trimmed by 5 bases and J by 6 bases, leaving 14 bases between them. This clonotype was found many times. What it binds is unknown. This TCR derives from a female patient aged 2-10 years who had a stem cell transplant for aplastic anemia, so the T cells may come from the graft donor. Sequencing was performed on PBMCs, mostly from graft donor cells, taken 180 days after TCRalphabeta/CD19-depleted stem cell transplant. The J gene is TRBJ2-1, the V gene TRBV29-1; D is perhaps TRBD1 (7 bases). In nucleotides, the CDR3 is TGCAGCGTTTGGGCAGGGGGGAGCAATGAGCAGTTCTTC. It specifies CSVWAGGSNEQFF.